These 21 T cell receptor beta chains share one sample of origin, sequenced in a study of OX40 agonist ivuxolimab in advanced cancers. Only in-frame clones appear in the TCRdb table, and some are missing; sequencing was by immunoSEQ multiplex PCR. The table records about 30,000 clones, approximately 90% of them present only once. Sequences were derived from CD4+ or CD8+ T cells sorted from blood, sampled in a trial of the OX40 agonist ivuxolimab. The source is an adult with an advanced solid tumor such as melanoma, head and neck, liver or kidney cancer.

This clone has only one observation. This chain uses TRBV10-2 with TRBJ2-1, with unresolved D. The CDR3 runs 13 residues. Between the trimmed V and J ends, which lost 3 bases and 4 bases, there was a span of 7 bases. Germline V gives CDR1 WSHSY, CDR2 SAAADI. In DNA form, the CDR3 reads TGCGCCAGCAGTGACGTGGTATACAATGAGCAGTTCTTC. Protein product: CASSDVVYNEQFF.

The rearrangement joins TRBV7-9 to TRBJ1-1; no clear D gene. The germline V and J ends were trimmed by 3 bases and 1 base, with 6 bases remaining between them. Looked up from germline, CDR1 is SEHNR and CDR2 is FQNEAQ (reference sequence). The CDR3 is 13 residues long. The CDR3 sequence: CASSFNSNTEAFF. The CDR3, as DNA: TGTGCCAGCAGCTTTAACTCGAACACTGAAGCTTTCTTT.

The CDR3 DNA is TGTGCCAGCAGTTCAGGGGACCACGAGCAGTACTTC. Translated, it gives CASSSGDHEQYF. The rearrangement uses TRBV6-5 and TRBJ2-5, with a weak D call TRBD1 (6 bases). The J call may be faulty, since TRBJ2-7 better matches the DNA end. Germline V gene data show CDR1 as MNHEY and CDR2 as SVGAGI. The CDR3 is 12 residues long.

The chain employs TRBV28 and TRBJ1-4; D is unclear. From germline, CDR1 is MDHEN and CDR2 SYDVKM. The V end lost 2 bases, the J end lost 0 bases, and 10 bases lay between the germline ends. The CDR3 covers 16 residues. The CDR3 DNA is TGTGCCAGCAGTTTAACGGGGATCGCAACTAATGAAAAACTGTTTTTT. Protein sequence: CASSLTGIATNEKLFF. Full variable domain (outside the CDR3, taken from reference TRBV28 and TRBJ1-4): DVKVTQSSRYLVKRTGEKVFLECVQDMDHENMFWYRQDPGLGLRLIYFSYDVKMKEKGDIPEGYSVSREKKERFSLILESASTNQTSMYLCASSLTGIATNEKLFFGSGTQLSVL.

This chain links TRBV27 with TRBJ2-3; 12 bases match TRBD2. The CDR3 is 15 residues long. The V gene's germline CDR1 is MNHEY and CDR2 SMNVEV (reference sequence). The junction had 3 bases not matched to a gene; V was cut back by 5 bases and J by 3 bases. This chain's CDR3 is CASSLGTSGTDTQYF. The CDR3 DNA reads TGTGCCAGCAGTCTTGGGACTAGCGGGACAGATACGCAGTATTTT.

This clone came up a few times. The chain is built from TRBV7-9 and TRBJ2-7; D might be TRBD1 (6 bases). The germline V gene encodes CDR1 SEHNR and CDR2 FQNEAQ (reference sequence). CDR3 length: 14 residues. V dropped 3 bases and J dropped 2 bases, with 11 bases sitting between them. CDR3 in DNA: TGTGCCAGCAGCTTTCGGGACAATACCTACGAGCAGTACTTC. Encoded protein: CASSFRDNTYEQYF.

The chain uses TRBV7-9 and TRBJ2-1; 10 nucleotides line up with TRBD2. V was pared by 0 bases and J by 8 bases, with 4 bases of the junction left unmatched. Germline assignment: CDR1 SEHNR and CDR2 FQNEAQ (reference sequence). CDR3 length: 15 residues. CDR3 bases: TGTGCCAGCAGCTTAGCCTCTAGCGGGGGCCATGAGCAGTTCTTC. This translates into CASSLASSGGHEQFF.

V is TRBV29-1 and J is TRBJ2-1; no clear D. Germline lookup yields CDR1 SQVTM and CDR2 ANQGSEA. There are 11 residues in the CDR3. Trimming removed 4 bases from V and 9 bases from J, with 10 bases in between. The CDR3: CSVVFGGEQFF. The DNA for the CDR3 is TGCAGCGTTGTTTTCGGTGGTGAGCAGTTCTTC.

The chain joins TRBV30 to TRBJ2-7, with 9 bases that match TRBD1. Germline V gene sequence: CDR1 GTSNPN, CDR2 SVGIG (reference sequence). V gave up 6 bases and J gave up 1 base; unmatched junction bases: 4. This CDR3 is 13 amino acids long. The CDR3, as DNA: TGTGCCTGTCGCGGGACAGGGTCCTACGAGCAGTACTTC. Its translation is CACRGTGSYEQYF.

The rearrangement uses TRBV6-4 and TRBJ2-7, with D uncertain. Germline CDR1 MRHNA, CDR2 SNTAGT. Trimming pared 6 bases from V and 3 bases from J, leaving 12 bases between. This CDR3 region has 13 residues. CDR3 in DNA: TGTGCCAGCAGCGAGAGCCCGGGCTACGAGCAGTACTTC. Translating it yields CASSESPGYEQYF.

J is TRBJ2-2 and V is TRBV7-9; D uncertain. CDR3 length: 15 amino acids. V dropped 3 bases and J dropped 0 bases, with 8 bases sitting between them. The germline CDR1 and CDR2 sequences are SEHNR and FQNEAQ (reference sequence). The CDR3: CASSLGDPNTGELFF. The CDR3 region has the DNA TGTGCCAGCAGCTTGGGTGACCCGAACACCGGGGAGCTGTTTTTT. The full variable domain, in which reference TRBV7-9 and TRBJ2-2 provide the parts outside the CDR3, is DTGVSQNPRHKITKRGQNVTFRCDPISEHNRLYWYRQTLGQGPEFLTYFQNEAQLEKSRLLSDRFSAERPKGSFSTLEIQRTEQGDSAMYLCASSLGDPNTGELFFGEGSRLTVL.

The J gene is TRBJ1-1, the V gene TRBV19; D gene unclear. V lost 6 bases and J 4 bases, leaving 12 bases between the germline ends. The CDR3 is 13 amino acids. CDR1 is LNHDA, CDR2 SQIVND, per germline (reference sequence). CDR3 sequence: CASRAAASTEAFF. In DNA form, the CDR3 reads TGTGCCAGTAGAGCCGCCGCTTCCACTGAAGCTTTCTTT.

Within the sample, this clone is medium-sized. The chain combines TRBV12-5 with TRBJ1-1; no clear D. The V end was cut by 3 bases, the J end by 3 bases, with 8 bases between. Germline assignment: CDR1 LGHNT and CDR2 FRNRAP. The CDR3 runs 13 residues. The CDR3 loop is CASGLWTYTEAFF. In DNA, the CDR3 is TGTGCTAGTGGTTTATGGACTTACACTGAAGCTTTCTTT.

V gene TRBV6-1 combines with J gene TRBJ2-7; possibly TRBD1 for D (6 bases). Germline CDR1 reads MNHNS; CDR2 reads SASEGT. V dropped 5 bases and J dropped 3 bases, with 17 bases sitting between them. This CDR3 contains 15 residues. CDR3 in DNA: TGTGCCAGCAGTCTGATACAGGGATTCGGCTACGAGCAGTACTTC. It yields the protein CASSLIQGFGYEQYF.

This sequence joins TRBV6-5 and TRBJ1-2; D is uncertain. This CDR3 has 12 amino acids. V was clipped by 6 bases and J by 8 bases, with 13 bases between them. Per germline, CDR1 MNHEY and CDR2 SVGAGI. The CDR3 DNA reads TGTGCCAGCAGCTCATTGGCGAACGGCTACACCTTC. Translating gives CASSSLANGYTF.

V is TRBV15 and J is TRBJ2-1; 12 bases fit TRBD2. CDR1 is LNHNV and CDR2 is YYDKDF in the germline V gene (reference sequence). V was pared by 6 bases and J by 8 bases, with 5 bases of the junction left unmatched. The CDR3 consists of 14 residues. CDR3 DNA: TGTGCCACCAGTACTCTAGCGGGGGGGGATGAGCAGTTCTTC. This sequence encodes CATSTLAGGDEQFF.

The chain joins TRBV28 to TRBJ1-2; no clear D. V was clipped by 2 bases and J by 0 bases, with 10 bases between them. Germline V CDR1 and CDR2: MDHEN, SYDVKM. The CDR3 has 15 amino acids. For the CDR3, the DNA is TGTGCCAGCAGTTTAGTCGGCAGAACTAACTATGGCTACACCTTC. Translation: CASSLVGRTNYGYTF.

The table lists this clone with a count of one. The chain carries TRBV27 and TRBJ2-7, with D possibly TRBD2 on 6 matching bases. The CDR3 extends over 15 amino acids. V was trimmed by 3 bases and J by 9 bases, leaving 21 bases between them. CDR1 is MNHEY, CDR2 SMNVEV, per germline (reference sequence). The CDR3 DNA reads as TGTGCCAGCAGTTTTGATACGGGAGAGCTACGCGGGCAGTACTTC. Translation gives CASSFDTGELRGQYF.

In its sample, this clone was seen a few times. The V and J genes are TRBV2 and TRBJ1-1; TRBD1 agrees at 9 bases. The J segment lost 3 bases and the V segment lost 6 bases, leaving 2 bases of the junction unmatched. The CDR3 is 13 amino acids. Germline CDR1 is SNHLY and CDR2 is FYNNEI. CDR3 in amino acids: CASSGQGYTEAFF. For the CDR3, the DNA is TGTGCCAGCAGCGGACAGGGGTACACTGAAGCTTTCTTT.

The chain has TRBV7-6 and TRBJ2-1; either TRBD1 or TRBD2 may fit D (5 bases each). This CDR3 contains 14 residues. The ends were cut back, 5 bases at V and 6 bases at J, with 14 bases in the middle. CDR1 is SGHVS, CDR2 FNYEAQ, per germline. Here the CDR3 DNA reads TGTGCCAGCAGCCCCGGGGCATGGGCCAATGAGCAGTTCTTC. Translated: CASSPGAWANEQFF.

CDR3 residues: CASSASHATNEKLFF. The CDR3 DNA reads as TGTGCCAGCAGCGCATCACATGCAACTAATGAAAAACTGTTTTTT. The chain carries TRBV9 and TRBJ1-4; D not resolved. The length of the CDR3 is 15 residues. Per the germline V gene, CDR1 is SGDLS and CDR2 is YYNGEE. With 3 bases removed from V and 0 bases from J, the gap between germline ends came to 9 bases.